These 6 T cell receptor beta chains share one sample of origin, sequenced in a study of T-cell memory formation after mild COVID-19. TCRdb redid the calling of the 5' RACE reads with MiXCR, one entry per CDR3 protein. The profile shows approximately 340,000 distinct CDR3 sequences, about a sixth of them singletons. Sample: PBMCs or a T cell subset sorted from them (not recorded which). Receptors were obtained from a man between 18 and 29 years old who had mild COVID-19 (a few samples of this study predate the infection). Cell type and time point are not known.

This clonotype was seen more than once but under ten times. The rearrangement links TRBV9 to TRBJ1-6, with D uncertain. This CDR3 has 14 amino acids. V dropped 2 bases and J dropped 6 bases, with 9 bases sitting between them. The germline CDR1 and CDR2 sequences are SGDLS and YYNGEE. In DNA form, the CDR3 reads TGTGCCAGCAGCGTGGTCGGCAGTAATTCACCCCTCCACTTT. Encoded protein: CASSVVGSNSPLHF.

This clonotype was observed many times. The V gene is TRBV5-1, the J gene TRBJ2-7; possibly TRBD1 for D (6 bases). Germline V gene data show CDR1 as SGHRS and CDR2 as YFSETQ. V was cut by 4 bases and J by 3 bases, with 14 bases left in between. This CDR3 is 14 amino acids long. Here the CDR3 DNA reads TGCGCCAGCAGCCGTTGGACAGAAAACTACGAGCAGTACTTC. This gives the protein CASSRWTENYEQYF. The variable domain in full, with the rest retrieved from reference TRBV5-1 and TRBJ2-7, is KAGVTQTPRYLIKTRGQQVTLSCSPISGHRSVSWYQQTPGQGLQFLFEYFSETQRNKGNFPGRFSGRQFSNSRSEMNVSTLELGDSALYLCASSRWTENYEQYFGPGTRLTVT.

This clonotype was recorded many times. This rearrangement joins TRBV12-3 or TRBV12-4 to TRBJ1-5, with 8 bases aligning to TRBD1. V shed 5 bases and J 5 bases; nucleotides not matched to a gene: 2. The CDR3 runs to 13 residues. The CDR3, as DNA: TGTGCCAGCAGTCTGGACAGGGATCAGCCCCAGCATTTT. It is translated as CASSLDRDQPQHF.

The chain carries TRBV12-3 or TRBV12-4 and TRBJ1-5; D ambiguous. Trimming took off 3 bases at V and 3 bases at J, with 9 bases between the two ends. This CDR3 has 14 amino acids. CDR3: CASSFGFPNQPQHF. The DNA for the CDR3 is TGTGCCAGCAGTTTTGGCTTTCCCAATCAGCCCCAGCATTTT.

This clonotype came up a few times. This chain joins TRBV6-6 and TRBJ2-2; D possibly corresponds to TRBD2 (7 bases). Trimming took off 8 bases at V and 3 bases at J, with 10 bases between the two ends. Germline V gives CDR1 MNHNY, CDR2 SVGAGI (reference sequence). This CDR3 region has 13 residues. The CDR3 spells CASSGGDTGELFF. Here the CDR3 DNA reads TGTGCCAGCTCGGGGGGCGACACCGGGGAGCTGTTTTTT.

This chain joins TRBV12-3 or TRBV12-4 and TRBJ2-3; D gene unclear. The CDR3 extends over 13 amino acids. V lost 6 bases, J lost 0 bases, and 7 bases lay in between. The CDR3: CASRQVSTDTQYF. The CDR3, as DNA: TGTGCCAGCAGGCAGGTCAGCACAGATACGCAGTATTTT.